The entry below gives a single T cell receptor beta chain sequence along with its context. This clone's antigen is unknown. There are no base qualities to consult, and no much larger clone falls within one base. The germline V gene (reference sequence) gives CDR1 as DFQATT and CDR2 as SNEGSKA. The CDR3 numbers 10 residues from cysteine through phenylalanine. The kept DNA is CDR3 alone, 30 bases in frame from the first base. V loses 5 bases, J loses 8 bases, and the germline ends lie 6 bases apart. The data stem from a study of vaccination and CD4 T cells after COVID-19 (dated by TCRdb to 2021 to 2024). For the study in its entirety: Convalescent patients had a positive SARS-CoV-2 result on nasal swab PCR, and of these patients, several had mild disease and one had severe disease. Six males and four females were included in the convalescent cohort, with two Hispanic individuals, seven Caucasians, two Asians and one multiracial person represented. Two doses of either the Pfizer-BioNTech BNT162b2 vaccine (n=8) or the Moderna mRNA-1273 vaccine (n=2) were administered to participants. Post-COVID blood samples were collected from convalescent patients a median of approximately 100 days after diagnosis, with a range of roughly 30 to 161 days. Post-vaccine blood samples were collected a median of around 2.5 months after the second vaccine dose, ranging from roughly 13 to 250 days. For stimulating the cultures, overlapping spike peptide pools were used, derived from SARS-CoV-2 as well as from the common cold coronaviruses HCoV-NL63, HCoV-OC43 and HCoV-229E. As controls, cultures received a CEFX viral epitope pool (the positive control), an HIV-1 Nef peptide pool (the negative control), or no peptide at all. In over 8 COVID-19 convalescent patients and a handful of infection-naive healthy vaccine recipients, researchers compared the spike-specific CD4+ TCR repertoire from before mRNA vaccination with the repertoire from after.

Per the publication, the treatment or condition label means: approximately nine-day PBMC culture with coronavirus spike peptide pools or control peptides (ViraFEST assay). The study used the ViraFEST assay, which expanded antigen-specific T cells with peptide pools and then identified expanded clonotypes by TCR sequencing. The convalescent patients' positive SARS-CoV-2 PCR tests were from March to December 2020, which was before the Alpha, Beta and Delta variants emerged in the United States. Each well held about 2 million PBMCs cultured in IMDM containing about 5% human AB serum and about 10 IU/ml IL-2, with 8 to 10 ug/ml peptide pools added. Half of the culture medium was replaced with fresh IL-2-containing medium on days 3 and 7. After 10 to 11 days of culture, CD4+ T cells were isolated by negative selection using the EasySep CD4+ T cell isolation kit. Ficoll-Paque Plus gradient centrifugation was used to isolate PBMCs from whole blood, and the isolated PBMCs were then either used fresh or cryopreserved at -140C. Each culture condition was generally run in triplicate wells.

Libraries came from PCR. DNA from cultured CD4+ T cells underwent TCR sequencing with the Oncomine TCR Beta short-read assay at the Johns Hopkins FTIC core. The QIAamp micro DNA kit was used to extract genomic DNA from the cultured CD4+ T cells. Oncomine TCR Beta libraries from cultured CD4+ T cells were pooled with unique dual indexes and sequenced on an Illumina iSeq 100. Per the source publication's procedure: Non-productive sequences were removed, and CDR3s that did not start with C, did not end with F or W, or were shorter than 7 amino acids were discarded. Antigen-specific clonotypes were identified using the MANAFEST web application through comparison of peptide-stimulated wells with reference and other culture wells. For a clone to be called positive, the clone needed an FDR below 0.05, an odds ratio above 5, and a productive frequency above 0.1% in at least two of three replicate wells. A clonotype counted as cross-reactive if it showed significant expansion both in the SARS-CoV-2 spike wells and in at least one common cold coronavirus spike condition. Using R version 3.6.1, CDR3 homology was evaluated through Levenshtein distances (stringdist) along with unrooted phylogenetic trees (ape). The public reads were quality trimmed at Q25 with fastp and then assembled into clones with MiXCR by TCRdb, keeping productive beta chains. Merged by CDR3 protein, the rows form single entries marked with the most common genes and DNA. In this record, the V and J calls reflect TCRdb's handling and not the investigators' own analysis. Present in this sample are 20,000 to 25,000 distinct CDR3 sequences, about 48% of which were seen just once. The top ten constitute about 4.9% of the sample.

Results and caveats for the whole study, not just this receptor: The study included relatively few convalescent patients and did not analyze early timepoints after natural infection. Among the post-vaccine SARS-CoV-2-reactive clones in convalescent patients, a median 86.3% showed up only after vaccination, which suggests vaccine-specific priming. Of the vaccine-specific clones found in convalescent patients, nearly all (304 of 307) were mono-reactive for SARS-CoV-2 spike instead of being cross-reactive with common cold coronaviruses. The median count of SARS-CoV-2-reactive clonotypes went up from 21 after infection to about 41 after vaccination, although the change was not significant.

The receptor was derived from a human donor who had recovered from COVID-19. The receptor chain draws on TRBV20-1 and TRBJ1-4; perhaps TRBD1 is the D gene, with 5 bases matching. The source material was CD4+ T cells from blood, cultured in vitro. The nucleotides read TGCAGTGCTTGGGACGAAAAACTGTTTTTT. Its protein reads: CSAWDEKLFF.